This T cell receptor (beta chain) was retrieved from a study of T cells after yellow fever vaccination. MiXCR, applied by TCRdb to the 5' RACE reads, yields one record per CDR3 protein. The table has approximately 610,000 distinct CDR3 sequences, about 15% seen once. There are 13 residues in the CDR3. Trimming removed 7 bases from V and 6 bases from J, with 15 bases in between. CDR1 SNHLY and CDR2 FYNNEI come from the germline V gene. The chain has TRBV2 and TRBJ1-2, with D perhaps TRBD1 (6 bases). This material consisted of PBMCs, taken 5 days after the first yellow fever vaccination. This TCR derives from a man aged 18 to 29 who received the YFV17D yellow fever vaccine. For the CDR3, the DNA is TGTGCCAGCACTATACAGGGATTGAATGGCTACACCTTC. This gives the protein CASTIQGLNGYTF.